This TCR beta chain was recovered during a study of blood T cell repertoires in COVID-19. Whole-study context: Italy, Spain and the United States were the sources of the convalescent and acute COVID-19 samples.

Sequenced by immunoSEQ multiplex PCR; TCRdb stores in-frame clones only, minus some. Of 110,000 to 150,000 clones in the sample, more than 75% were seen once. V was cut by 5 bases and J by 1 base, with 9 bases left in between. The CDR3 is 14 residues long. Germline CDR1 is SGHVS and CDR2 is FQNEAQ. Sequencing was done on a sample of peripheral blood. The sequence was collected from a woman at least 80 years old with acute or convalescent COVID-19. The chain joins TRBV7-8 to TRBJ1-3; a possible D gene is TRBD1 (5 bases). The CDR3: CASSRQISGNTIYF. The DNA of the CDR3 is TGTGCCAGCAGCCGACAGATTTCTGGAAACACCATATATTTT.